A selection of T cell receptor beta chains follows, all from one sample in a study of OX40 agonist ivuxolimab in advanced cancers. Method: immunoSEQ multiplex PCR; TCRdb's copy keeps in-frame clones and lacks some. The sample yields 20,000 to 25,000 clones, 65% to 90% seen once. This specimen consisted of CD4+ or CD8+ T cells sorted from blood, obtained in a trial of the OX40 agonist ivuxolimab. The receptors come from an adult with an advanced solid tumor such as melanoma, head and neck, liver or kidney cancer. The CDR3 runs from the conserved cysteine through the conserved F or W. Each record gives: D gene, V gene, J gene, CDR3 protein, CDR3 DNA. The D gene is left open where the match is weak.

-	TRBV7-6	TRBJ2-7	CASSLVLTDEQYF	TGTGCCAGCAGCTTAGTTCTAACTGACGAGCAGTACTTC
-	TRBV7-9	TRBJ2-1	CASSLGGGSEQFF	TGTGCCAGCAGCTTAGGGGGAGGTAGTGAGCAGTTCTTC
-	TRBV6-5	TRBJ2-2	CASSYSTGPGELFF	TGTGCCAGCAGTTACTCGACCGGGCCCGGGGAGCTGTTTTTT
-	TRBV10-2	TRBJ1-2	CASGRDGSGYGYTF	TGCGCCAGCGGCCGGGACGGCAGCGGTTATGGCTACACCTTC
-	TRBV28	TRBJ1-5	CASGGQPQHF	TGTGCCAGCGGAGGTCAGCCCCAGCATTTT
-	TRBV7-9	TRBJ2-7	CASSSDRFTYEQYF	TGTGCCAGCAGCTCTGACAGGTTCACCTACGAGCAGTACTTC
TRBD2	TRBV7-9	TRBJ2-3	CASSPPIAGGRADTQYF	TGTGCCAGCAGCCCGCCTATAGCGGGGGGGCGGGCAGATACGCAGTATTTT
-	TRBV28	TRBJ2-7	CASKLGWSSYEQYF	TGTGCCAGCAAACTAGGATGGAGCTCCTACGAGCAGTACTTC
-	TRBV2	TRBJ1-2	CASSDPAAFYGYTF	TGTGCCAGCAGTGATCCCGCAGCCTTCTATGGCTACACCTTC
-	TRBV7-9	TRBJ1-1	CASSLPPQGANTEAFF	TGTGCCAGCAGCTTACCCCCCCAGGGTGCGAACACTGAAGCTTTCTTT
TRBD2	TRBV27	TRBJ2-2	CASSWGLAGEYTGELFF	TGTGCCAGCAGTTGGGGACTAGCGGGAGAATACACCGGGGAGCTGTTTTTT